This entry lists 25 T cell receptor beta chains sequenced from one sample in a study of blood T cells in healthy people across ages. A second roughly 7 to 12 cycle PCR used barcoded and J-beta primers. MiXCR, run by TCRdb on the 5' RACE reads, gives a single entry per CDR3 protein. The data show around 280,000 distinct CDR3 sequences, with 25% to 30% seen just once and approximately 30% held by the top ten. The sequenced sample consisted of blood. The receptors stem from an older woman in good health.

The J gene is TRBJ1-3, the V gene TRBV20-1; no reliable D call. Germline CDR1 reads DFQATT; CDR2 reads SNEGSKA (reference sequence). There are 16 residues in the CDR3. Trimming removed 6 bases at V and 0 bases at J, with 18 bases between. CDR3 sequence reads: CSATTSSWSSGNTIYF. For the CDR3, the DNA is TGCAGTGCAACCACCTCCTCTTGGAGCTCTGGAAACACCATATATTTT.

The chain has TRBV2 and TRBJ1-3; TRBD1 matches 7 bases. The CDR3 runs to 15 residues. Germline lookup yields CDR1 SNHLY and CDR2 FYNNEI. The V segment lost 5 bases and the J segment 4 bases; nucleotides outside the gene matches: 8. The chain's CDR3 is CASSNDRAPGNTIYF. The DNA for the CDR3 is TGTGCCAGCAGTAACGACAGGGCCCCCGGAAACACCATATATTTT.

This clonotype has only a few counts. V is TRBV5-1 and J is TRBJ2-1, with D perhaps TRBD1 (5 bases). Trimming pared 2 bases from V and 0 bases from J, leaving 6 bases between. The CDR3 loop spans 14 amino acids. CDR1 and CDR2 from the germline V gene are SGHRS and YFSETQ. The CDR3 nucleotides are TGCGCCAGCAGCTTAGGGGCCTCCTACAATGAGCAGTTCTTC. Its protein is CASSLGASYNEQFF.

The table lists this clonotype with a few counts. The gene calls are TRBV5-1 and TRBJ2-1; D is unclear. The CDR3 spans 15 residues. The ends were cut back, 3 bases at V and 0 bases at J, with 10 bases in the middle. Germline CDR1 and CDR2: SGHRS and YFSETQ. DNA of the CDR3: TGCGCCAGCAGCTGGAGTACGAGCTCCTACAATGAGCAGTTCTTC. Residues: CASSWSTSSYNEQFF.

In this sample, this clonotype turned up a few times. The chain uses TRBV27 and TRBJ2-7; 11 bases agree with TRBD2. The CDR3 is 15 residues long. The trim removed 6 bases at V and 4 bases at J, leaving 8 bases unmatched. Looked up from germline, CDR1 is MNHEY and CDR2 is SMNVEV (reference sequence). CDR3 loop: CASSKRLAGPYEQYF. The CDR3 nucleotides are TGTGCCAGCAGCAAGCGACTAGCGGGACCTTACGAGCAGTACTTC.

The chain combines TRBV20-1 with TRBJ2-3; TRBD2 aligns across 8 bases. There are 16 residues in the CDR3. Looked up from germline, CDR1 is DFQATT and CDR2 is SNEGSKA (reference sequence). The junction had 5 bases not matched to a gene; V was cut back by 0 bases and J by 0 bases. Written as DNA, the CDR3 is TGCAGTGCTAGAGACCAGACTAGCGAGAGCACAGATACGCAGTATTTT. Translated, it gives CSARDQTSESTDTQYF.

The rearrangement uses TRBV6-2 or TRBV6-3 and TRBJ2-1; D may be TRBD2 (5 bases). V lost 5 bases, J lost 4 bases, and 18 bases lay in between. Germline V gene data show CDR1 as MNHEY and CDR2 as SVGEGT. This CDR3 is 16 amino acids long. This chain's CDR3 is CASSIGGRRAYNEQFF. The CDR3 DNA reads TGTGCCAGCAGTATTGGCGGACGGCGGGCGTACAATGAGCAGTTCTTC.

In this sample, this clonotype turned up a few times. The V gene is TRBV5-6, the J gene TRBJ2-7; TRBD2 matches 9 bases. V was clipped by 0 bases and J by 3 bases; unmatched bases: 4. CDR1 is SGHDT and CDR2 is YYEEEE in the germline V gene. The CDR3 contains 15 residues. The CDR3: CASSLVGTSIYEQYF. The CDR3 bases are TGTGCCAGCAGCTTGGTTGGGACTAGCATCTACGAGCAGTACTTC.

CDR3 nucleotide sequence: TGTGCCAGCAGTCCGGGACTAGCGGTCCGGGAGACCCAGTACTTC. Its protein is CASSPGLAVRETQYF. V is TRBV6-5 and J is TRBJ2-7; 11 nucleotides agree with TRBD2. The assigned J gene may be wrong: the sequence end matches TRBJ2-5 better. Per the germline V gene, CDR1 is MNHEY and CDR2 is SVGAGI. The CDR3 loop spans 15 amino acids.

DNA of the CDR3: TGTGCCAGCAGTTTTTTGACTAGCGGAGATAACAATGAGCAGTTCTTC. It encodes CASSFLTSGDNNEQFF. The gene calls are TRBV28 and TRBJ2-7; 9 bases fit TRBD2. The J call may be mistaken, given a closer DNA end match to TRBJ2-1. The CDR3 loop spans 16 amino acids. Germline lookup yields CDR1 MDHEN and CDR2 SYDVKM.

This clonotype was observed a few times. This chain connects TRBV10-3 to TRBJ2-7; 9 bases are a match to TRBD2. There are 16 residues in the CDR3. The junction had 6 bases not matched to a gene; V was cut back by 0 bases and J by 3 bases. Germline V gene lookup returns CDR1 ENHRY and CDR2 SYGVKD. The CDR3 loop is CAISESAGGLLYEQYF. CDR3 coding DNA: TGTGCCATCAGTGAGTCGGCGGGAGGGCTCCTCTACGAGCAGTACTTC.

The chain combines TRBV2 with TRBJ2-1; 7 bases align to TRBD2. The end of the DNA is better explained by TRBJ2-5, so the J call may be wrong. Germline values: CDR1 SNHLY, CDR2 FYNNEI. There are 14 residues in the CDR3. CDR3 DNA sequence: TGTGCAACACAGACTAGCACGCTCCAAGAGACCCAGTACTTC. Protein: CATQTSTLQETQYF.

The rearrangement joins TRBV7-9 to TRBJ1-1, with 7 positions matching TRBD1. Germline V lookup: CDR1 SEHNR, CDR2 FQNEAQ (reference sequence). V was pared by 8 bases and J by 1 base, with 4 bases of the junction left unmatched. This CDR3 is 13 amino acids long. DNA for the CDR3: TGTGCCAGCTTAAGGACAGGGAACACTGAAGCTTTCTTT. Its translation: CASLRTGNTEAFF.

The V gene is TRBV7-3, the J gene TRBJ2-1; 7 bases are a match to TRBD2. The V segment lost 5 bases and the J segment 0 bases; nucleotides outside the gene matches: 7. This CDR3 is built from 16 residues. Germline CDR1 SGHTA, CDR2 FQGTGA. CDR3 DNA: TGTGCCAGCAGCCTGAATAGCGGGCACTCCTACAATGAGCAGTTCTTC. It specifies CASSLNSGHSYNEQFF. Full variable domain (remainder filled in from reference TRBV7-3 and TRBJ2-1): GAGVSQTPSNKVTEKGKYVELRCDPISGHTALYWYRQSLGQGPEFLIYFQGTGAADDSGLPNDRFFAVRPEGSVSTLKIQRTERGDSAVYLCASSLNSGHSYNEQFFGPGTRLTVL.

This clonotype was seen a few times. V and J are TRBV4-1 and TRBJ2-5; D assignment may be TRBD1 or TRBD2 (5 bases each). V shed 4 bases and J shed 5 bases, with 20 bases lying between them. The CDR3 loop spans 16 amino acids. Per the germline V gene, CDR1 is MGHRA and CDR2 is YSYEKL. The CDR3 region has the DNA TGCGCCAGCAGCCGTACCTGGGGGAAGATTCAGGAGACCCAGTACTTC. This gives the protein CASSRTWGKIQETQYF.

V is TRBV9 and J is TRBJ2-5; 10 nucleotides agree with TRBD2. Judging by the DNA end, TRBJ2-7 fits better; the J call may be wrong. The CDR3 is 16 amino acids. Germline V CDR1 and CDR2: SGDLS, YYNGEE. CDR3 protein: CASSVASSGRMYEQYF. For the CDR3, the DNA is TGTGCCAGCAGCGTAGCCAGTAGCGGGAGGATGTACGAGCAGTACTTC.

The gene calls are TRBV29-1 and TRBJ2-5; D unresolved. In germline, CDR1 is SQVTM, CDR2 ANQGSEA. Trimming took off 4 bases at V and 4 bases at J, with 7 bases between the two ends. The CDR3 is 11 residues long. CDR3 in amino acids: CSVVALETQYF. CDR3 nucleotide sequence: TGCAGCGTTGTGGCACTAGAGACCCAGTACTTC.

This clonotype was seen a handful of times. This chain links TRBV25-1 with TRBJ2-3, with D maybe TRBD2 (6 bases). Germline assignment: CDR1 MGHDK and CDR2 SYGVNS. V was shortened by 5 bases and J by 2 bases, with 35 bases between the two germline ends. This CDR3 is built from 22 residues. The CDR3: CASSSPMDYTNLKQRVTDTQYF. In DNA form, the CDR3 reads TGTGCCAGCAGTTCGCCAATGGACTACACTAACTTAAAACAGAGGGTCACAGATACGCAGTATTTT.

The V call is TRBV29-1, the J call TRBJ2-5; D perhaps matches TRBD1 (6 bases). The CDR3 consists of 14 residues. Looked up from germline, CDR1 is SQVTM and CDR2 is ANQGSEA. Trimming cost V 8 bases and J 0 bases, with 16 bases left between them. The CDR3 region is CSIRQVGNQETQYF. The CDR3 DNA reads as TGCAGCATAAGACAGGTGGGGAACCAAGAGACCCAGTACTTC.

This clonotype has a handful of counts. The chain joins TRBV19 to TRBJ2-2, with 10 bases identical to TRBD2. Germline CDR1 LNHDA, CDR2 SQIVND (reference sequence). The V gene end was trimmed by 6 bases and the J gene end by 4 bases; junction bases not matched to a gene: 5. This CDR3 contains 15 residues. CDR3 amino acids: CASRAGTSVTGELFF. CDR3 nucleotides: TGTGCCAGTAGGGCCGGGACTAGCGTCACCGGGGAGCTGTTTTTT.

This clonotype was picked up a small number of times. The gene calls are TRBV6-2 or TRBV6-3 and TRBJ2-3; TRBD2 matches 9 bases. In germline, CDR1 is MNHEY, CDR2 SVGEGT. V shed 5 bases and J 4 bases; nucleotides not matched to a gene: 10. The CDR3 loop spans 16 amino acids. CDR3 nucleotide sequence: TGTGCCAGCAGTCCTTTAGCGGGAGTAAGAGCAGATACGCAGTATTTT. It codes for CASSPLAGVRADTQYF.

This clonotype was detected a few times. The chain joins TRBV20-1 to TRBJ2-1; 13 nucleotides agree with TRBD2. J was trimmed by 8 bases and V by 3 bases; bases with no gene match: 7. CDR3 size: 15 residues. The germline V gene encodes CDR1 DFQATT and CDR2 SNEGSKA (reference sequence). CDR3 coding DNA: TGCAGTGCTAGCCCTGGACTAGCGGGAGTCTATGAGCAGTTCTTC. This sequence encodes CSASPGLAGVYEQFF.

This clonotype was seen more than once but under ten times. V and J are TRBV28 and TRBJ1-4; D is uncertain. This CDR3 is built from 13 residues. The V and J ends lost 11 bases and 4 bases respectively, with 14 bases between them. CDR1 and CDR2 (germline): MDHEN, SYDVKM. The CDR3 DNA is TGTGCCGTAACGGAGGTTGATAATGAAAAACTGTTTTTT. This encodes CAVTEVDNEKLFF.

V usage is TRBV4-1 and J usage is TRBJ2-5, with 8 positions matching TRBD1. The J call may not be correct, given that the DNA end is closer to TRBJ2-7. The CDR3 sequence is 15 residues long. The germline gives CDR1 MGHRA, CDR2 YSYEKL. The CDR3 loop is CASSHTGTGPYEQYF. Written as DNA, the CDR3 is TGCGCCAGCAGCCACACCGGGACAGGACCCTACGAGCAGTACTTC.

This rearrangement joins TRBV29-1 to TRBJ2-7, with 8 bases matching TRBD1. The V gene's germline CDR1 is SQVTM and CDR2 ANQGSEA. The CDR3 is 13 amino acids. V lost 1 base, J lost 6 bases, and 5 bases stayed unmatched. The CDR3 spells CSVEVRDRGEQYF. The CDR3 DNA reads TGCAGCGTTGAAGTCCGAGACAGGGGCGAGCAGTACTTC.